One sample yielded the 2 T cell receptor beta chains listed below, sequenced in a study of control samples from healthy donors and cancer patients. TCRdb's copy holds only in-frame clones and misses some; the assay was immunoSEQ multiplex PCR. The sample carries some 100,000 clones, around three quarters recorded once. Sequencing was carried out using blood. These receptors were taken from a woman younger than 45 in good health.

The chain carries TRBV5-6 and TRBJ2-3; the D gene is possibly TRBD2 (6 bases). Germline V gives CDR1 SGHDT, CDR2 YYEEEE. Trimming took 4 bases from V and 0 from J, leaving 18 bases between them. The CDR3 is 17 residues long. The CDR3 nucleotides read TGTGCCAGCAGCAGGTGGATGTGGGGGAGGAGCACAGATACGCAGTATTTT. It encodes CASSRWMWGRSTDTQYF.

This clone was recorded a few times. The genes are TRBV7-2 and TRBJ2-1; 14 nucleotides line up with TRBD2. The CDR3 loop spans 17 amino acids. Per the germline V gene, CDR1 is SGHTA and CDR2 is FQGNSA. The J segment lost 4 bases and the V segment lost 5 bases, leaving 7 bases of the junction unmatched. The CDR3 nucleotides are TGTGCCAGCAGCCCCAGACTAGCGGGGGGGCCTTACAATGAGCAGTTCTTC. Its translation is CASSPRLAGGPYNEQFF.